What follows are 4 T cell receptor beta chains derived from one specimen sequenced in a study of CD8 T cells in ankylosing spondylitis. Study-level points and caveats: Blood from ankylosing spondylitis patients appeared to carry a characteristic eight-variant TCR beta motif.

MiXCR, applied by TCRdb to the 5' RACE reads, yields one record per CDR3 protein. The sample includes roughly 670,000 distinct CDR3 sequences, around 17% of them seen just once. No antigens are known for them. Sequenced material: blood, either unsorted or a sorted T cell fraction (not recorded which). These receptors came from a male donor with ankylosing spondylitis.

This clonotype was recorded many times. The V and J genes are TRBV9 and TRBJ1-2; no firm D call. In germline, CDR1 is SGDLS, CDR2 YYNGEE. V dropped 4 bases and J dropped 3 bases, with 13 bases sitting between them. CDR3 length: 14 residues. CDR3 sequence: CASSPRGRDYGYTF. The CDR3 region has the DNA TGTGCCAGCAGCCCGCGCGGGAGAGACTATGGCTACACCTTC.

This rearrangement joins TRBV7-2 to TRBJ1-6, with 7 bases lining up with TRBD1. The germline V gene has CDR1 SGHTA and CDR2 FQGNSA. The CDR3 sequence is 15 residues long. The ends lost 5 bases at V and 9 bases at J; junction bases unmatched: 10. Here the CDR3 reads CASSQRQGGGSPLHF. In DNA form, the CDR3 reads TGTGCCAGCAGCCAACGACAGGGTGGCGGTTCACCCCTCCACTTT.

The chain links TRBV20-1 to TRBJ2-6; TRBD1 matches at 8 bases. The CDR3 totals 17 residues. Germline CDR1 DFQATT, CDR2 SNEGSKA (reference sequence). The ends lost 0 bases at V and 1 base at J; junction bases unmatched: 5. CDR3 sequence reads: CSAREQGGSSGANVLTF. The CDR3 nucleotides read TGCAGTGCTAGAGAACAGGGGGGTAGTTCTGGGGCCAACGTCCTGACTTTC.

The chain links TRBV12-3 or TRBV12-4 to TRBJ1-1, with D possibly TRBD1 on 5 matching bases. V was cut by 3 bases and J by 5 bases, with 16 bases left in between. The CDR3 totals 15 residues. The CDR3 DNA is TGTGCCAGCAGTTTCCCGCAGGGCACGGGGACTGAAGCTTTCTTT. This encodes CASSFPQGTGTEAFF.